The 27 T cell receptor beta chains in this list originate from one sample, sequenced in a study of blood T cell repertoires in COVID-19. The method was immunoSEQ multiplex PCR; TCRdb's version includes in-frame clones alone and lacks a portion of them. The sample lists fewer than 350,000 clones; about 91% were seen once. Sequencing was performed on peripheral blood. These receptors were collected from a young woman with COVID-19, enrolled during active disease.

The rearrangement links TRBV28 to TRBJ2-4, with D hard to call. The V and J ends lost 8 bases and 0 bases respectively, with 5 bases between them. The CDR3 length is 12 residues. Germline-derived CDR1 and CDR2 are MDHEN and SYDVKM. This chain's CDR3 is CASALAKNIQYF. CDR3 nucleotide sequence: TGTGCCAGCGCGCTAGCCAAAAACATTCAGTACTTC.

This clone was picked up one time. This CDR3 reads CASSKGKQGVDIQYF. CDR3 nucleotides: TGTGCCAGCAGCAAAGGGAAACAGGGGGTTGACATTCAGTACTTC. The chain recombines TRBV6-5 with TRBJ2-4, with TRBD1 matching 8 bases. The CDR3 is made up of 15 amino acids. The J segment lost 8 bases and the V segment lost 6 bases, leaving 12 bases of the junction unmatched. Germline CDR1 reads MNHEY; CDR2 reads SVGAGI.

The chain couples TRBV28 to TRBJ1-1, with 7 bases lining up with TRBD1. Germline CDR1 is MDHEN and CDR2 is SYDVKM. The V gene end was trimmed by 5 bases and the J gene end by 11 bases; junction bases not matched to a gene: 8. This CDR3 comprises 12 residues. This CDR3 reads CASSASQGMAFF. The CDR3 DNA reads as TGTGCCAGCAGTGCTTCACAGGGGATGGCTTTCTTT.

This chain links TRBV2 with TRBJ1-5, with D possibly being TRBD1 (5 bases). Per the germline V gene, CDR1 is SNHLY and CDR2 is FYNNEI. The CDR3 contains 13 residues. V shed 6 bases and J shed 6 bases, with 12 bases lying between them. CDR3 DNA: TGTGCCAGCAGGTTGACAGTTCGTCAGCCCCAGCATTTT. It encodes CASRLTVRQPQHF.

CDR3 coding DNA: TGCGCCAGCAGCTTGTCCGACAGGATGAACACTGAAGCTTTCTTT. It encodes CASSLSDRMNTEAFF. The chain combines TRBV5-1 with TRBJ1-1; the D gene is possibly TRBD1 (6 bases). This CDR3 spans 15 amino acids. V gave up 1 base and J gave up 0 bases, with 10 bases separating them. Germline V gene lookup returns CDR1 SGHRS and CDR2 YFSETQ. Filled out from reference TRBV5-1 and TRBJ1-1, the complete variable domain reads KAGVTQTPRYLIKTRGQQVTLSCSPISGHRSVSWYQQTPGQGLQFLFEYFSETQRNKGNFPGRFSGRQFSNSRSEMNVSTLELGDSALYLCASSLSDRMNTEAFFGQGTRLTVV.

CDR3 sequence reads: CAISEAARSGYTF. The DNA for the CDR3 is TGTGCCATCAGTGAGGCGGCCCGGAGTGGCTACACCTTC. This chain joins TRBV10-3 and TRBJ1-2, with D hard to call. CDR1 is ENHRY and CDR2 is SYGVKD in the germline V gene. This CDR3 has 13 residues. Trimming took 2 bases from V and 7 from J, leaving 11 bases between them.

The rearrangement joins TRBV2 to TRBJ2-3, with 7 bases that match TRBD1. This CDR3 spans 14 amino acids. Unmatched junction bases numbered 9, after V lost 10 bases and J lost 2 bases. Germline CDR1 SNHLY, CDR2 FYNNEI. CDR3 protein: CAIARDRSTDTQYF. The CDR3 nucleotides read TGTGCCATCGCCCGGGACAGATCCACAGATACGCAGTATTTT.

This sequence joins TRBV28 and TRBJ1-6; a possible D gene is TRBD1 (5 bases). V was pared by 6 bases and J by 6 bases, with 18 bases between. The CDR3 has 16 residues. Germline V lookup: CDR1 MDHEN, CDR2 SYDVKM. The CDR3 region has the DNA TGTGCCAGCAGAGACGGGTATGGGGCCGTTAATTCACCCCTCCACTTT. Encoded protein: CASRDGYGAVNSPLHF. The full variable domain, with the rest looked up from reference TRBV28 and TRBJ1-6, is DVKVTQSSRYLVKRTGEKVFLECVQDMDHENMFWYRQDPGLGLRLIYFSYDVKMKEKGDIPEGYSVSREKKERFSLILESASTNQTSMYLCASRDGYGAVNSPLHFGNGTRLTVT.

V and J are TRBV4-1 and TRBJ2-7, with D hard to call. This CDR3 spans 15 amino acids. The germline V gene has CDR1 MGHRA and CDR2 YSYEKL. V was trimmed by 1 base and J by 3 bases, leaving 13 bases between them. DNA of the CDR3: TGCGCCAGCAGCCAAGTATACGATAACAACTACGAGCAGTACTTC. Its protein product is CASSQVYDNNYEQYF.

The V and J genes are TRBV20-1 and TRBJ1-1; no definite D call. The CDR3 is 12 residues long. The V end lost 3 bases, the J end lost 4 bases, and 9 bases lay between the germline ends. Germline lookup yields CDR1 DFQATT and CDR2 SNEGSKA (reference sequence). The DNA of the CDR3 is TGCAGTGCTAGTTTTAGTATCACTGAAGCTTTCTTT. Amino acid sequence: CSASFSITEAFF.

Written as DNA, the CDR3 is TGCGCCAGCAGCTTCTCAGCGGGGGGGTACAATGAGCAGTTCTTC. Protein sequence: CASSFSAGGYNEQFF. V and J are TRBV5-1 and TRBJ2-1; TRBD2 matches at 10 bases. CDR1 is SGHRS and CDR2 is YFSETQ in the germline V gene. Losses at the gene ends were 2 bases for V and 4 bases for J; bases not matched to a gene: 3. The CDR3 has 15 residues.

This chain joins TRBV12-5 and TRBJ2-7; D unclear. This CDR3 is built from 12 residues. Germline V gives CDR1 LGHNT, CDR2 FRNRAP. The V gene lost 7 bases and the J gene lost 2 bases, with 9 bases spanning the gap. CDR3 bases: TGTGCTAGTGCCACGAGTGCCTACGAGCAGTACTTC. Translated: CASATSAYEQYF.

The chain carries TRBV7-2 and TRBJ1-6, with D maybe TRBD1 (6 bases). The CDR3 is 15 amino acids. The germline CDR1 and CDR2 sequences are SGHTA and FQGNSA. Between the trimmed V and J ends, which lost 1 base and 9 bases, there was a span of 13 bases. The CDR3 nucleotides read TGTGCCAGCAGCTTAGGAACAGGGTACGGTTCACCCCTCCACTTT. It specifies CASSLGTGYGSPLHF. Full variable domain (rest looked up from reference TRBV7-2 and TRBJ1-6): GAGVSQSPSNKVTEKGKDVELRCDPISGHTALYWYRQSLGQGLEFLIYFQGNSAPDKSGLPSDRFSAERTGGSVSTLTIQRTQQEDSAVYLCASSLGTGYGSPLHFGNGTRLTVT.

V usage is TRBV4-3 and J usage is TRBJ1-2, with D possibly matching TRBD1 (6 bases). Germline loops: CDR1 LGHNA, CDR2 YSLEER. The V gene lost 2 bases and the J gene lost 6 bases, with 10 bases spanning the gap. The CDR3 is 13 residues long. CDR3 protein: CASSQYTGNGYTF. The CDR3, as DNA: TGCGCCAGCAGCCAATATACAGGGAATGGCTACACCTTC.

The chain combines TRBV28 with TRBJ2-2; the D gene is possibly TRBD2 (5 bases). Germline loops: CDR1 MDHEN, CDR2 SYDVKM. CDR3 length: 14 amino acids. Trimming stripped 5 bases from V and 5 bases from J, with 12 bases between. DNA for the CDR3: TGTGCCAGCAGTCCGGGGTCCAGGACCGGGGAGCTGTTTTTT. Its translation is CASSPGSRTGELFF. The variable domain in full, completed from reference TRBV28 and TRBJ2-2, reads DVKVTQSSRYLVKRTGEKVFLECVQDMDHENMFWYRQDPGLGLRLIYFSYDVKMKEKGDIPEGYSVSREKKERFSLILESASTNQTSMYLCASSPGSRTGELFFGEGSRLTVL.

This rearrangement joins TRBV14 to TRBJ1-1; TRBD1 might be the D (5 bases). Trimming left V 2 bases short and J 3 bases short, with 13 bases between. CDR1 and CDR2 from the germline V gene are SGHDN and FVKESK. The CDR3 has 15 residues. In nucleotides, the CDR3 is TGTGCCAGCAGCCAAAGAGTGGGCAGGGACACTGAAGCTTTCTTT. This sequence encodes CASSQRVGRDTEAFF.

The V gene is TRBV11-2, the J gene TRBJ1-2; 9 bases agree with TRBD1. V gave up 5 bases and J gave up 2 bases; unmatched junction bases: 9. This CDR3 is built from 16 residues. Germline values: CDR1 SGHAT, CDR2 FQNNGV. CDR3 in amino acids: CASSAGSTGGNYGYTF. CDR3 nucleotide sequence: TGTGCCAGCAGCGCGGGGTCGACAGGGGGGAACTATGGCTACACCTTC.

The V call is TRBV5-1, the J call TRBJ2-5; 8 positions match TRBD1. The junction had 10 bases not matched to a gene; V was cut back by 4 bases and J by 2 bases. The CDR3 spans 16 residues. CDR1 and CDR2 from the germline V gene are SGHRS and YFSETQ. CDR3 region: CASSGGQAEGQETQYF. CDR3 nucleotide sequence: TGCGCCAGCAGCGGGGGACAGGCGGAAGGGCAAGAGACCCAGTACTTC.

The rearrangement joins TRBV6-5 to TRBJ1-2; D is perhaps TRBD1 (5 bases). The V end lost 0 bases, the J end lost 4 bases, and 15 bases lay between the germline ends. CDR1 and CDR2 (germline): MNHEY, SVGAGI. This CDR3 is 16 amino acids long. CDR3 in amino acids: CASSYSSSDGGYGYTF. CDR3 bases: TGTGCCAGCAGTTACTCGTCTTCGGACGGGGGCTATGGCTACACCTTC.

The V gene is TRBV7-2, the J gene TRBJ1-1; tentative D call: TRBD1 (5 bases). V was shortened by 5 bases and J by 4 bases, with 14 bases between the two germline ends. Germline CDR1 reads SGHTA; CDR2 reads FQGNSA. The CDR3 runs to 14 residues. CDR3 region: CASSTGPMATEAFF. The CDR3 nucleotides are TGTGCCAGCAGCACAGGCCCCATGGCCACTGAAGCTTTCTTT.

This chain joins TRBV10-3 and TRBJ1-5; D remains ambiguous. The V gene's germline CDR1 is ENHRY and CDR2 SYGVKD. The CDR3 sequence is 14 residues long. Trimming removed 0 bases from V and 6 bases from J, with 9 bases in between. The CDR3 region has the DNA TGTGCCATCAGTGAGTCGAGCGCGGGTCAGCCCCAGCATTTT. Protein product: CAISESSAGQPQHF.

The J gene is TRBJ2-1, the V gene TRBV19; 8 bases are a match to TRBD1. The V segment lost 3 bases and the J segment 3 bases; nucleotides outside the gene matches: 13. The V gene's germline CDR1 is LNHDA and CDR2 SQIVND (reference sequence). CDR3 size: 18 residues. The CDR3 bases are TGTGCCAGTAGTATCGGAGGAGAGTGGACAGGGAGCTACAATGAGCAGTTCTTC. Protein: CASSIGGEWTGSYNEQFF.

The chain employs TRBV4-2 and TRBJ1-5; TRBD1 matches 7 bases. J lost 5 bases, V lost 1 base, and 11 bases had no gene match. The CDR3 is made up of 17 amino acids. Looked up from germline, CDR1 is LGHNA and CDR2 is YNFKEQ. CDR3 coding DNA: TGTGCCAGCAGCCAAGGGTCCTACCGGGACAGCGATCAGCCCCAGCATTTT. Residues: CASSQGSYRDSDQPQHF.

The chain links TRBV2 to TRBJ2-2; 8 nucleotides line up with TRBD1. V shed 4 bases and J 3 bases; nucleotides not matched to a gene: 13. The CDR3 spans 18 residues. The germline CDR1 and CDR2 sequences are SNHLY and FYNNEI. This chain's CDR3 is CASSVTDREWVDTGELFF. CDR3 nucleotides: TGTGCCAGCAGTGTAACGGACAGGGAGTGGGTTGACACCGGGGAGCTGTTTTTT.

The chain joins TRBV6-5 to TRBJ1-4; possibly TRBD1 for D (6 bases). There are 15 residues in the CDR3. Germline loops: CDR1 MNHEY, CDR2 SVGAGI. V lost 2 bases to trimming and J lost 5 bases, with 12 bases between them. This CDR3 reads CASSYTTGENEKLFF. The CDR3 DNA sequence: TGTGCCAGCAGTTACACGACAGGCGAAAATGAAAAACTGTTTTTT.

The chain has TRBV30 and TRBJ1-6; TRBD1 might be the D (5 bases). The V gene lost 0 bases and the J gene lost 7 bases, with 16 bases spanning the gap. The CDR3 totals 16 residues. The germline CDR1 and CDR2 sequences are GTSNPN and SVGIG (reference sequence). In nucleotides, the CDR3 is TGTGCCTGGAGTGTAGGGTGGCCAGGGCGGAATTCACCCCTCCACTTT. It specifies CAWSVGWPGRNSPLHF.

This clone is a singleton in its sample. The rearrangement links TRBV28 to TRBJ2-1; 10 bases align to TRBD1. The CDR3 length is 14 residues. CDR1 and CDR2 from the germline V gene are MDHEN and SYDVKM. The ends lost 7 bases at V and 10 bases at J; junction bases unmatched: 10. Written as DNA, the CDR3 is TGTGCCAGCAAGGGGACAGGGGCTAGTTTGGAGCAGTTCTTC. Protein sequence: CASKGTGASLEQFF.